These T cell receptor beta chains were read from a single sample in a study of blood T cell repertoires in COVID-19. Clones were sequenced by immunoSEQ multiplex PCR, and TCRdb holds only the in-frame ones, with some missing. The sample lists roughly 90,000 clones; approximately 80% were seen once. The source material was peripheral blood. The source of these receptors is a man aged 45-65 years with acute or convalescent COVID-19. Each CDR3 is given with its conserved first and last residue. The D gene is left open where the match is weak. The size field is filled for only some rows; it gives once, few, many or a size class.

d_call,clone_size,v_call,j_call,cdr3_nt,cdr3_aa
TRBD1,NA,TRBV29-1,TRBJ2-1,TGCAGCACCCGGACAGGCTACAATGAGCAGTTCTTC,CSTRTGYNEQFF
TRBD2,NA,TRBV18,TRBJ2-7,TGTGCCAGCTCACCACCGGCTAGCGGAAAACCCTACGAGCAGTACTTC,CASSPPASGKPYEQYF
TRBD1,NA,TRBV29-1,TRBJ2-7,TGCAGCGCCCAAGCCGGGACAGCCTACGAGCAGTACTTC,CSAQAGTAYEQYF
TRBD1,NA,TRBV6-5,TRBJ1-2,TGTGCCAGCAGCCAGGGACAGGGAGCCCGGGGCTACACCTTC,CASSQGQGARGYTF
TRBD1,NA,TRBV5-1,TRBJ2-7,TGCGCCAGCAGCTCGGGACAGGGGCTAAGCTCCTACGAGCAGTACTTC,CASSSGQGLSSYEQYF
TRBD1,NA,TRBV2,TRBJ1-2,TGTGCCAGCAGTGCGTCCGGGACAGGGGGTTATGGCTACACCTTC,CASSASGTGGYGYTF
TRBD1,NA,TRBV11-3,TRBJ2-2,TGTGCCAGTAGCTCCGGGACAGGGAACACCGGGGAGCTGTTTTTT,CASSSGTGNTGELFF
NA,NA,TRBV5-1,TRBJ2-2,TGCGCCAGCGACGAACAGGGCGCCGGGGAGCTGTTTTTT,CASDEQGAGELFF
TRBD2,NA,TRBV4-3,TRBJ2-7,TGCGCCAGCAGCCCAGGTGTGGCGGGGGACCGCTCCTACGAGCAGTACTTC,CASSPGVAGDRSYEQYF
NA,NA,TRBV24-1,TRBJ2-1,TGTGCCACCAGTGATTACATGGACAATGAGCAGTTCTTC,CATSDYMDNEQFF
NA,NA,TRBV6-5,TRBJ1-6,TGTGCCAGCCGGGGTGGGACTCGTGGGGCACCCCTCCACTTT,CASRGGTRGAPLHF
TRBD2,NA,TRBV28,TRBJ2-1,TGTGCCAGCAGTTCGGGACTAGCGGGCTACAATGAGCAGTTCTTC,CASSSGLAGYNEQFF
TRBD1,NA,TRBV4-2,TRBJ2-2,TGTGCCAGCAGCCACCCGACGGGACAGATAAACACCGGGGAGCTGTTTTTT,CASSHPTGQINTGELFF
TRBD1,NA,TRBV7-2,TRBJ1-6,TGTGCCAGCAGCGTCGACAGGGATCGTAATTCACCCCTCCACTTT,CASSVDRDRNSPLHF
TRBD1,once,TRBV15,TRBJ1-2,TGTGCCACCAGCAGAGGACAGGGAAGTGACTATGGCTACACCTTC,CATSRGQGSDYGYTF
TRBD1,NA,TRBV9,TRBJ1-2,TGTGCCAGCAGCGTAGTCGGACAGGGGGGTCTCTATGGCTACACCTTC,CASSVVGQGGLYGYTF
NA,NA,TRBV2,TRBJ2-3,TGTGCCAGCAGTATAGCAGACACAGATACGCAGTATTTT,CASSIADTDTQYF
TRBD1,NA,TRBV28,TRBJ2-1,TGTGCCAGCAGTCCGCCACAGGGGGCTAGATACAATGAGCAGTTCTTC,CASSPPQGARYNEQFF
TRBD2,NA,TRBV11-2,TRBJ2-7,TGTGCCAGCAGCTTAGGGGCGGGAGTACACGAGCAGTACTTC,CASSLGAGVHEQYF
TRBD1,few,TRBV28,TRBJ1-4,TGTGCCAGCAGGTCACCGGGACAGGGGACTAATGAAAAACTGTTTTTT,CASRSPGQGTNEKLFF
NA,NA,TRBV12-3/TRBV12-4,TRBJ1-6,TGTGCCGCCGCCCGGGATTATAATTCACCCCTCCACTTT,CAAARDYNSPLHF
NA,NA,TRBV9,TRBJ1-4,TGTGCCAGCAGCCTACAGGGTAGTGAAAAACTGTTTTTT,CASSLQGSEKLFF
TRBD1,NA,TRBV23-1,TRBJ1-5,TGCGCCAGCAGTCAACCCAGGGGGATCGAAAATAGCAATCAGCCCCAGCATTTT,CASSQPRGIENSNQPQHF
NA,NA,TRBV6-5,TRBJ2-1,TGTGCCAGCAGTTATGGCAGATTCTCCTACAATGAGCAGTTCTTC,CASSYGRFSYNEQFF
TRBD1,NA,TRBV19,TRBJ1-4,TGTGCCAGTAGTCTACGTGGACAGGTTAATGAAAAACTGTTTTTT,CASSLRGQVNEKLFF
NA,NA,TRBV28,TRBJ2-1,TGTGCCAGCAGTTTATCTAGAGTTGAGCAGTTCTTC,CASSLSRVEQFF
TRBD2,NA,TRBV27,TRBJ2-1,TGTGCCAGCAGTCCCCCTAGCGGGAGGGGGATCTTC,CASSPPSGRGIF
TRBD2,once,TRBV5-1,TRBJ2-5,TGCGCCAGCAGCGGCCGGGACTACCGCCAAGAGACCCAGTACTTC,CASSGRDYRQETQYF
NA,medium-sized,TRBV29-1,TRBJ2-5,TGCAGCGTTGGGGTTTCCGGAGGGACCCAGTACTTC,CSVGVSGGTQYF
TRBD1,few,TRBV19,TRBJ1-6,TGTGCCAGTAGTATAGCGGGACAGTTAGAGGCACCCCTCCACTTT,CASSIAGQLEAPLHF
TRBD1,few,TRBV5-6,TRBJ1-6,TGTGCCAGCAGCTTGTACATTAGTGGGGGACAGGGACCACCCCTCCACTTT,CASSLYISGGQGPPLHF
NA,NA,TRBV5-8,TRBJ1-4,TGTGCCAGCAGCCCGTGGGGGGGGAAGAATAATGAAAAACTGTTTTTT,CASSPWGGKNNEKLFF
TRBD1,NA,TRBV7-9,TRBJ2-2,TGTGCCAGCAGCTTAGAAGCAGGGGGCACCGGGGAGCTGTTTTTT,CASSLEAGGTGELFF
NA,NA,TRBV6-2/TRBV6-3,TRBJ1-5,TGTGCCAGCAGTTACACAGATAGCAATCAGCCCCAGCATTTT,CASSYTDSNQPQHF
TRBD2,NA,TRBV28,TRBJ2-7,TGTGCCAGCAGTTTGGCTAGCGGGGTTTCCTACGAGCAGTACTTC,CASSLASGVSYEQYF
TRBD2,NA,TRBV30,TRBJ2-3,TGTGCCTGGAAAAAAGGGCTAGCGGGGGGGCAAAATACGCAGTATTTT,CAWKKGLAGGQNTQYF
NA,NA,TRBV3-1/TRBV3-2,TRBJ1-4,TGTGCCAGCAGCCAACCATCAGGGGAGAATGAAAAACTGTTTTTT,CASSQPSGENEKLFF
NA,NA,TRBV19,TRBJ2-5,TGTGCCAGTAGTAAGGGGGTAACGTCTATTCAAGAGACCCAGTACTTC,CASSKGVTSIQETQYF
NA,NA,TRBV29-1,TRBJ1-4,TGCAGCGCAGGGTCAGCGGGTGGCCAGGGTGAAAAACTGTTTTTT,CSAGSAGGQGEKLFF
TRBD2,NA,TRBV6-1,TRBJ2-5,TGTGCCAGCAGTGGCGGGCAGGGCGGGACTAGCGGGCAAGAGACCCAGTACTTC,CASSGGQGGTSGQETQYF
NA,NA,TRBV28,TRBJ1-3,TGTGCCAGCACCAGTATTAACTCTGGAAACACCATATATTTT,CASTSINSGNTIYF
NA,NA,TRBV7-8,TRBJ2-7,TGTGCCAGCAGCTTAGTATCCCAAACTAGTATCGGGTACGAGCAGTACTTC,CASSLVSQTSIGYEQYF
NA,NA,TRBV19,TRBJ1-6,TGTGCCAGTAGTACCGCGGGGGGAACCAATTCACCCCTCCACTTT,CASSTAGGTNSPLHF
NA,NA,TRBV19,TRBJ1-2,TGTGCCAGTAGTAGCGGCAGGGAAATTTCCTATGGCTACACCTTC,CASSSGREISYGYTF
TRBD1,NA,TRBV5-1,TRBJ2-3,TGCGCCAGCAGCTTGACCCGGGACAGGGGGCGTCGCACAGATACGCAGTATTTT,CASSLTRDRGRRTDTQYF
NA,NA,TRBV6-5,TRBJ1-1,TGTGCCAGCAGTTACTCGTACAGGGAAACTGAAGCTTTCTTT,CASSYSYRETEAFF
TRBD2,NA,TRBV10-3,TRBJ2-5,TGTGCCATCACTGGACTAGCGGGGGACATAGGTGAAACCCAGTACTTC,CAITGLAGDIGETQYF
NA,few,TRBV28,TRBJ1-3,TGTGCCAGCAGTTTTGGACACTCTGGAAACACCATATATTTT,CASSFGHSGNTIYF
NA,NA,TRBV5-1,TRBJ2-5,TGCGCCAGCAGCTTGGCCCCCGGGAGTGAGGGCGAGACCCAGTACTTC,CASSLAPGSEGETQYF
TRBD1,NA,TRBV19,TRBJ1-2,TGTGCCAGCCTACAGGGGACCAACTATGGCTACACCTTC,CASLQGTNYGYTF
NA,NA,TRBV24-1,TRBJ1-2,TGTGCCACCAGTGATTCTCTCTATGGCTACACCTTC,CATSDSLYGYTF
NA,NA,TRBV5-1,TRBJ1-3,TGCGCCAGCAGCTTGGGCGGCAGTCCTGCCGTCTCTGGAAACACCATATATTTT,CASSLGGSPAVSGNTIYF
NA,NA,TRBV7-2,TRBJ2-3,TGTGCCAGCAGCTTAGGTCCTTTAGGCACAGATACGCAGTATTTT,CASSLGPLGTDTQYF